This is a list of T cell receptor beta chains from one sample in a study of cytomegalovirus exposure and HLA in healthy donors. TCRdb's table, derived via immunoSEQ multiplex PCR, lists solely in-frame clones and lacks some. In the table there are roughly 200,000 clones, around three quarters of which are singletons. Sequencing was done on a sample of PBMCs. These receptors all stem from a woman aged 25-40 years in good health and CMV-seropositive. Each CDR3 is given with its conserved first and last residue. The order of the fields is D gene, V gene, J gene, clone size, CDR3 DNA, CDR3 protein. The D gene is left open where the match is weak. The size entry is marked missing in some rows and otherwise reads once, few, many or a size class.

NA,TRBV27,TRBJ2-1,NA,TGTGCCAGCAGTGGGGGTCTCGGGAGACTCCGTCGGGAGCAGTTCTTC,CASSGGLGRLRREQFF
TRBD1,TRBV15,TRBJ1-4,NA,TGTGCCACCAGCAGCCATCCGGGACAGGGGAAAAAACTGTTTTTT,CATSSHPGQGKKLFF
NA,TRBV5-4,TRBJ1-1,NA,TGTGCCAGCAGCCGTACTCGAAACACTGAAGCTTTCTTT,CASSRTRNTEAFF
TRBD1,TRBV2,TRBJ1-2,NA,TGTGCCAGCAGTCCCGCCCGGGGACAGGATAGAGGCTATGGCTACACCTTC,CASSPARGQDRGYGYTF
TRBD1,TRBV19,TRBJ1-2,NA,TGTGCCAGTAGTATGGAGGACAGGGGGCACGTCTATGGCTACACCTTC,CASSMEDRGHVYGYTF
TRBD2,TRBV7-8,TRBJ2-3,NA,TGTGCCAGCAGCTTGGGACTAGCGGTCACAGATACGCAGTATTTT,CASSLGLAVTDTQYF
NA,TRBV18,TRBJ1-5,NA,TGTGCCAGCTCACCCGGTCATCAGCCCCAGCATTTT,CASSPGHQPQHF
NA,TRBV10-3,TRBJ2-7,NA,TGTGCCTCAAATTGGGACATCAACTACGAGCAGTACTTC,CASNWDINYEQYF
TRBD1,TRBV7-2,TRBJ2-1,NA,TGTGCCAGCAGCTCCCGGGACAGGGGAAATGAGCAGTTCTTC,CASSSRDRGNEQFF
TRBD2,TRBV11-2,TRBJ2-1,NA,TGTGCCAGCAGCCCTGGACTAGTGGCTAGAAATGAGCAGTTCTTC,CASSPGLVARNEQFF
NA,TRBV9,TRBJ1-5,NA,TGTGCCAGCAGCGTAAGCCCCGATAGCAATCAGCCCCAGCATTTT,CASSVSPDSNQPQHF
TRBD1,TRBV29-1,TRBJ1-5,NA,TGCAGCGTTGAAGATCAGGGGGCCCAGGTCCAGCATTTT,CSVEDQGAQVQHF
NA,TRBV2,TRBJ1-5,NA,TGTGCCAGCAGTGCACGGACAGATAGCAATCAGCCCCAGCATTTT,CASSARTDSNQPQHF
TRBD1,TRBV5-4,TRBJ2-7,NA,TGTGCCAGCAGCTTGGCGACAGGGTCCTACGAGCAGTACTTC,CASSLATGSYEQYF
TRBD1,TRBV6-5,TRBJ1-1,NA,TGTGCCAGCAGGGATGGGACAGGGTTGAACACTGAAGCTTTCTTT,CASRDGTGLNTEAFF
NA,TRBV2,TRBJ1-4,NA,TGTGCCAGCACCGAACTCAGGGTCCCTAATGAAAAACTGTTTTTT,CASTELRVPNEKLFF
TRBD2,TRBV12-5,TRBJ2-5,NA,TGTGCTAGTGGTTCGGGAGGGGTTCAAGAGACCCAGTACTTC,CASGSGGVQETQYF
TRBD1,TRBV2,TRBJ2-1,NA,TGTGCCAGCAGTGCGACAGGGGACTCCTACAATGAGCAGTTCTTC,CASSATGDSYNEQFF
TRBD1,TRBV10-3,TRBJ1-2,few,TGTGCCATCAGTGAGTCGGGACAGGGTCTCGTCTATGGCTACACCTTC,CAISESGQGLVYGYTF
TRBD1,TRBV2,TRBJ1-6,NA,TGTGCCAGCAGGGGACAGGATAATTCACCCCTCCACTTT,CASRGQDNSPLHF
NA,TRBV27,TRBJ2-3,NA,TGTGCCAGCAGTCCCGGGGAAACCACAGATACGCAGTATTTT,CASSPGETTDTQYF
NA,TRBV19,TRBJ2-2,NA,TGTGCCAGTAGTACTCCACGATCGGGCACCGGGGAGCTGTTTTTT,CASSTPRSGTGELFF
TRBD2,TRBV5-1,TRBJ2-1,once,TGCGCCAGCGAGACTAGCGGGGGGATGGATGAGCAGTTCTTC,CASETSGGMDEQFF
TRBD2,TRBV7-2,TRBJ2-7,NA,TGTGCCAGCAGCTTAATATCTTTCGGGACTAGCGGGAGATCCTACGAGCAGTACTTC,CASSLISFGTSGRSYEQYF
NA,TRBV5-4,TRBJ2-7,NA,TGTGCCAGCAGCCTCAGGGTTGACGAGCAGTACTTC,CASSLRVDEQYF
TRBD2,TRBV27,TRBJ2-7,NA,TGTGCCAGCAGACGGGGGGGGTTCTACGAGCAGTACTTC,CASRRGGFYEQYF
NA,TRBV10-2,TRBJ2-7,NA,TGCGCCAGCAGTGAGAGGAGGGGTGGGCTTACCTACGAGCAGTACTTC,CASSERRGGLTYEQYF
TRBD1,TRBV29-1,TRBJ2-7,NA,TGCAGCGTGACGGGAGGACAGGGGGCTTACGAGCAGTACTTC,CSVTGGQGAYEQYF
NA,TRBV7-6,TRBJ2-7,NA,TGTGCCAGCAGCCTGACAGTTACCTACGAGCAGTACTTC,CASSLTVTYEQYF
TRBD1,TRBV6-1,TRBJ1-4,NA,TGTGCCAGCAGTGAAGCCTTCTGGCAGGGGGTTAAGGAAAAACTGTTTTTT,CASSEAFWQGVKEKLFF
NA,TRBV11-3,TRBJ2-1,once,TGTGCCAGCAGCCCCGACAGGATTCTCTACAATGAGCAGTTCTTC,CASSPDRILYNEQFF
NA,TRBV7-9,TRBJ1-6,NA,TGTGCCAGCAGCTTCGGGGGAGACGGTAATTCACCCCTCCACTTT,CASSFGGDGNSPLHF
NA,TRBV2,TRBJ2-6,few,TGTGCCAGTGGAGCACGGACTGGGGCCAACGTCCTGACTTTC,CASGARTGANVLTF
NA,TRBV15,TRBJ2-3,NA,TGTGCCACCAGTCTTCGAGCCACAGATACGCAGTATTTT,CATSLRATDTQYF
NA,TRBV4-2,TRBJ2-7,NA,TGTGCCAGCAGCCAAGACCCAGCTAGCTCCTACGAGCAGTACTTC,CASSQDPASSYEQYF
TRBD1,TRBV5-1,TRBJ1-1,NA,TGCGCCAGCAGCAGACAGGGGGAGAACACTGAAGCTTTCTTT,CASSRQGENTEAFF
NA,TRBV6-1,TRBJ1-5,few,TGTGCCAGCTGTTTAGATAGCAATCAGCCCCAGCATTTT,CASCLDSNQPQHF
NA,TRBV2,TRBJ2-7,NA,TGTGCCAGCAACAGCCAGGGCTACGAGCAGTACTTC,CASNSQGYEQYF
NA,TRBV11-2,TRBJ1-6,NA,TGTGCCAGCAGTTCAGGGCGGGACTCGGTAGTACCCCTCCACTTT,CASSSGRDSVVPLHF
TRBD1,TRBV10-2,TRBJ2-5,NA,TGCGCCAGCAACCGACAGGGTGCTCGCGAGACCCAGTACTTC,CASNRQGARETQYF
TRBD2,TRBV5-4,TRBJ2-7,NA,TGTGCCAGCAGCCAAACTAGCGGGAGCTCCTACGAGCAGTACTTC,CASSQTSGSSYEQYF
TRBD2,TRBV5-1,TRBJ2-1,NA,TGCGCCAGCAGCGCTAGCGGCTCCTACAATGAGCAGTTCTTC,CASSASGSYNEQFF
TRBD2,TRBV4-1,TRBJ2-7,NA,TGCGCCAGCAGCCAAGAACCTAGCGGGAGCCCCTACGAGCAGTACTTC,CASSQEPSGSPYEQYF
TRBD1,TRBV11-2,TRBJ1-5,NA,TGTGCCAGCAGCCCCTGGGGCCAGGGGGCTGTATATCAGCCCCAGCATTTT,CASSPWGQGAVYQPQHF
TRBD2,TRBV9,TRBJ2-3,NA,TGTGCCAGCAGCGGGAGGTTAGCGGGGACCACAGATACGCAGTATTTT,CASSGRLAGTTDTQYF
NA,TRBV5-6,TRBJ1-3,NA,TGTGCCAGCAGTCCCACAGGTGCTGGAAACACCATATATTTT,CASSPTGAGNTIYF
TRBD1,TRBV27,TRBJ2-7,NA,TGTGCCAGCAGTCCAGAGGACAGGGGGGTGTCCTACGAGCAGTACTTC,CASSPEDRGVSYEQYF